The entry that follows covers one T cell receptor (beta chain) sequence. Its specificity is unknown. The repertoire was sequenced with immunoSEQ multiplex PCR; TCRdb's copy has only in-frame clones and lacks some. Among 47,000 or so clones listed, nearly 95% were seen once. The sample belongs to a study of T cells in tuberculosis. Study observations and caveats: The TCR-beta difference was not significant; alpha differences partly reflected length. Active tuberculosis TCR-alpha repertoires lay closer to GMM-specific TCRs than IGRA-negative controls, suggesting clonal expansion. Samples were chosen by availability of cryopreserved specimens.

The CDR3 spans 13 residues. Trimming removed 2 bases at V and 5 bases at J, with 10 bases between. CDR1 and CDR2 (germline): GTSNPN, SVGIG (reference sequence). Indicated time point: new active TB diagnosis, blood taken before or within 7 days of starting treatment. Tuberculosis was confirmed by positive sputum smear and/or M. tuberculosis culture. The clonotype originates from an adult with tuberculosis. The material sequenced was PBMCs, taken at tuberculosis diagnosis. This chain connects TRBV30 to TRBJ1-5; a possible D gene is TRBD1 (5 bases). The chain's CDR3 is CAWSRGEDQPQHF. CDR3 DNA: TGTGCCTGGAGTCGGGGGGAGGATCAGCCCCAGCATTTT.